This passage covers 13 T cell receptor beta chains from one sample sequenced in a study of T cell changes during pregnancy in multiple sclerosis. The table came from immunoSEQ multiplex PCR; TCRdb's copy has only in-frame clones and leaves some out. The sample lists tens of thousands of clones, 85% to 90% seen once, with roughly 1.1% in the top ten. This specimen was CD4+ T cells from peripheral blood mononuclear cells, taken in the first trimester of pregnancy. The receptors were gathered from a female donor with multiple sclerosis, enrolled in a pregnancy study.

This sequence joins TRBV19 and TRBJ1-4; 8 bases fit TRBD1. The CDR3 runs to 13 residues. V lost 9 bases to trimming and J lost 7 bases; unmatched junction nucleotides: 7. Germline V CDR1 and CDR2: LNHDA, SQIVND (reference sequence). CDR3 sequence reads: CARSNRGSEKLFF. CDR3 DNA: TGTGCCAGATCTAACAGGGGGAGTGAAAAACTGTTTTTT.

This chain connects TRBV4-3 to TRBJ1-1, with TRBD1 identical over 9 bases. The V and J ends lost 4 bases and 1 base, in that order; junction bases with no gene match: 4. Germline V gives CDR1 LGHNA, CDR2 YSLEER. The CDR3 extends over 15 amino acids. CDR3 in DNA: TGCGCCAGCAGCCTAGTACAGGGGGCGAACACTGAAGCTTTCTTT. Its translation is CASSLVQGANTEAFF.

V usage is TRBV6-5 and J usage is TRBJ2-5, with D possibly being TRBD2 (5 bases). Germline-derived CDR1 and CDR2 are MNHEY and SVGAGI. The CDR3 has 14 residues. V lost 0 bases and J lost 5, with 10 bases in between. In DNA, the CDR3 is TGTGCCAGCAGTTACTCAGGCGGGTTGGAGACCCAGTACTTC. Residues: CASSYSGGLETQYF.

This chain joins TRBV10-1 and TRBJ2-1, with TRBD1 matching over 7 bases. Germline V CDR1 and CDR2: WNHNN, SYGVQD (reference sequence). The J segment lost 8 bases and the V segment lost 6 bases, leaving 7 bases of the junction unmatched. The CDR3 runs 13 residues. CDR3 region: CASSLNQGDEQFF. The DNA of the CDR3 is TGCGCCAGCAGCCTTAACCAGGGGGATGAGCAGTTCTTC.

The rearrangement uses TRBV6-5 and TRBJ2-1; the match to TRBD2 covers 13 bases. Germline V lookup: CDR1 MNHEY, CDR2 SVGAGI. This CDR3 has 15 amino acids. Trimming at V came to 3 bases and at J to 12 bases, leaving 8 bases not matched to a gene. CDR3 residues: CASSYTSGRVYSQFF. The CDR3 DNA is TGTGCCAGCAGTTATACTAGCGGGAGGGTTTACTCGCAGTTCTTC.

The V and J genes are TRBV18 and TRBJ1-5, with TRBD1 identical over 8 bases. The CDR3 spans 15 residues. V lost 3 bases, J lost 5 bases, and 6 bases stayed unmatched. Germline assignment: CDR1 KGHSH and CDR2 LQKENI. The CDR3 DNA sequence: TGTGCCAGCTCACCCCAGGGGGCTCGGGATCAGCCCCAGCATTTT. Translating it yields CASSPQGARDQPQHF.

V gene TRBV19 combines with J gene TRBJ2-1; 12 nucleotides match TRBD2. The CDR3 extends over 16 amino acids. With V trimmed by 3 bases and J by 10 bases, 10 bases remained unmatched. Looked up from germline, CDR1 is LNHDA and CDR2 is SQIVND (reference sequence). The CDR3 DNA follows: TGTGCCAGTAGTATGGGGCTAGCGGGAGGGCCGGGGGAGCAGTTCTTC. Translated: CASSMGLAGGPGEQFF.

The V call is TRBV5-1, the J call TRBJ2-5; 9 nucleotides agree with TRBD2. CDR1 SGHRS and CDR2 YFSETQ come from the germline V gene. The V segment lost 4 bases and the J segment 1 base; nucleotides outside the gene matches: 11. The CDR3 covers 17 residues. Written as DNA, the CDR3 is TGCGCCAGCAGCCCCACCGCTTCTAGCGGGATCCAAGAGACCCAGTACTTC. It specifies CASSPTASSGIQETQYF.

The chain links TRBV7-2 to TRBJ2-7; weak D call: TRBD1 (5 bases). Trimming pared 5 bases from V and 8 bases from J, leaving 16 bases between. CDR1 is SGHTA, CDR2 FQGNSA, per germline. The CDR3 is made up of 13 amino acids. For the CDR3, the DNA is TGTGCCAGCAGCCCCCGTCAGGGTAGCAAGCAGTACTTC. It yields the protein CASSPRQGSKQYF.

This clone was recorded a few times. This chain uses TRBV5-1 with TRBJ2-7; 10 nucleotides line up with TRBD1. The CDR3 contains 13 residues. V dropped 3 bases and J dropped 3; count of bases not matched to a gene: 0. CDR1 SGHRS and CDR2 YFSETQ come from the germline V gene. The CDR3 spells CASSWTGGYEQYF. In nucleotides, the CDR3 is TGCGCCAGCAGCTGGACAGGGGGCTACGAGCAGTACTTC. Based on the CDR3 plus reference TRBV5-1 and TRBJ2-7, the full variable domain is KAGVTQTPRYLIKTRGQQVTLSCSPISGHRSVSWYQQTPGQGLQFLFEYFSETQRNKGNFPGRFSGRQFSNSRSEMNVSTLELGDSALYLCASSWTGGYEQYFGPGTRLTVT.

The rearrangement links TRBV7-3 to TRBJ2-3; 8 bases are a match to TRBD1. The CDR3 runs 13 residues. V shed 6 bases and J 5 bases; nucleotides not matched to a gene: 4. The V gene's germline CDR1 is SGHTA and CDR2 FQGTGA. CDR3 coding DNA: TGTGCCAGCAGTGCAGGGGGCGAAGATACGCAGTATTTT. Encoded protein: CASSAGGEDTQYF. Together with reference TRBV7-3 and TRBJ2-3, the CDR3 gives the full variable domain: GAGVSQTPSNKVTEKGKYVELRCDPISGHTALYWYRQSLGQGPEFLIYFQGTGAADDSGLPNDRFFAVRPEGSVSTLKIQRTERGDSAVYLCASSAGGEDTQYFGPGTRLTVL.

The gene calls are TRBV7-2 and TRBJ2-2, with a tentative D call TRBD1 (5 bases). In germline, CDR1 is SGHTA, CDR2 FQGNSA. V was shortened by 6 bases and J by 2 bases, with 10 bases between the two germline ends. The CDR3 is made up of 14 amino acids. CDR3 nucleotides: TGTGCCAGCAGAGGACACCTTAACACCGGGGAGCTGTTTTTT. This codes for CASRGHLNTGELFF.

Written as DNA, the CDR3 is TGTGCCAGCACAACAGGGATAGGTTTCTATGAGCAGTTCTTC. Protein product: CASTTGIGFYEQFF. The V gene is TRBV2, the J gene TRBJ2-1, with D tentatively TRBD1 (6 bases). V was cut by 7 bases and J by 8 bases, with 18 bases left in between. The CDR3 extends over 14 amino acids. The germline V gene has CDR1 SNHLY and CDR2 FYNNEI.